Described below is a single T cell receptor beta chain sequence and its context. Germline loops: CDR1 ENHRY, CDR2 SYGVKD. This CDR3 contains 15 residues. The V and J ends lost 4 bases and 1 base, in that order; junction bases with no gene match: 6. TCRdb's copy holds only in-frame clones and misses some; the assay was immunoSEQ multiplex PCR. This sample carries about 94,000 clones, 78% of them seen once, and the ten largest clones take over 5.5%. These data are taken from a study of blood T cell repertoires in COVID-19. In the study overall: Sources were T cells, B-cell-depleted T cells, or PBMCs; the material itself was cDNA or gDNA.

The TCR originated in a man in his 70s with COVID-19, enrolled during active disease. The sequenced material came from peripheral blood. The chain carries TRBV10-3 and TRBJ1-1; TRBD1 agrees at 7 bases. CDR3 in amino acids: CAISGQGNQNTEAFF. CDR3 coding DNA: TGTGCCATCAGTGGACAGGGTAACCAGAACACTGAAGCTTTCTTT.